This TCR beta chain was documented in a study of blood T cell repertoires in COVID-19. Study context: Nucleic acid was either cDNA or gDNA, and it came from T cells, B-cell-depleted T cells, or PBMCs.

The CDR3 length is 17 residues. V shed 1 base, J shed 3 bases, and the junction held 11 bases outside the gene matches. The germline V gene has CDR1 SGHVS and CDR2 FQNEAQ. Methods used by the authors: Amplified reference gene primers provided the basis for estimating nucleated cell counts. Clones were sequenced by immunoSEQ multiplex PCR, and TCRdb holds only the in-frame ones, with some missing. The DNA gave D and trimming, while V, J and clone size come from that table. Among roughly 140,000 clones listed, more than 85% were seen once. Specimen: peripheral blood. This receptor was identified in a woman in her 70s with acute or convalescent COVID-19. The V gene is TRBV7-8, the J gene TRBJ1-1; 7 bases are shared with TRBD1. The DNA of the CDR3 is TGTGCCAGCAGCTTAGGTACCTCTGGAGGGGGCTACACTGAAGCTTTCTTT. Its protein product is CASSLGTSGGGYTEAFF.